A selection of T cell receptor beta chains follows, all from one sample in a study of CD8 T cells in Susac syndrome. TCRdb reprocessed the immunoSEQ multiplex PCR reads with MiXCR, giving one entry per CDR3 protein. Altogether some 190,000 distinct CDR3 sequences are present, approximately 94% being singletons, with the ten largest covering around 0.096%. Material: CD4+ T cells from PBMCs. The receptors were gathered from a human donor in good health. Each CDR3 is given without its conserved first and last residue. Only part of the rows carry a size: once, few, many, or a class if the clone is expanded.

clone size	V gene	CDR3 length	J gene	CDR3 protein
-	TRBV19	13	TRBJ1-2	ASHSLPQGNYGYT
-	TRBV7-9	13	TRBJ2-3	ASCGTGLLTDTQY
-	TRBV20-1	14	TRBJ2-5	SARDNSGGLTGTQY
once	TRBV4-1	15	TRBJ2-2	ASSQDLDSANTGELF
-	TRBV20-1	11	TRBJ1-2	SATGQGDYGYT
-	TRBV7-8	15	TRBJ1-2	ASSRSGGGGSNYGYT
-	TRBV28	13	TRBJ2-3	ASSRRGVRGDTQY
-	TRBV20-1	11	TRBJ1-2	SARPTMGYGYT
-	TRBV4-1	13	TRBJ2-1	ASSQLILSYNEQF
-	TRBV6-6	12	TRBJ2-1	ASSYGTPYNEQF
once	TRBV12-3/TRBV12-4	13	TRBJ2-7	ASSLKGQGPYEQY
-	TRBV3-1	12	TRBJ1-2	ASSPRSANYGYT
-	TRBV27	12	TRBJ2-2	ASSLQGGTGELF
-	TRBV5-1	15	TRBJ2-2	ASIEGGSFANTGELF
-	TRBV5-1	13	TRBJ2-7	ASSLRTGGLREQY
once	TRBV5-1	13	TRBJ2-3	ASSLAVRERDTQY
-	TRBV19	13	TRBJ2-1	ASSIETGGYNEQF
-	TRBV6-4	14	TRBJ2-1	ASSYTSGLIYNEQF
once	TRBV19	12	TRBJ1-1	ASSIEVGNAEAF
-	TRBV20-1	15	TRBJ2-2	SARDSRRGRDTGELF
-	TRBV11-2	13	TRBJ2-5	ASSSLAGGGETQY
few	TRBV9	10	TRBJ2-5	ASSVDQETQY
-	TRBV28	13	TRBJ1-2	ASGPSGTYNYGYT
-	TRBV19	10	TRBJ1-1	ASIGENTEAF
-	TRBV7-3	13	TRBJ1-1	ASSTQPGQGTEAF
once	TRBV20-1	14	TRBJ2-1	SARDRWGGANNEQF
-	TRBV3-1	12	TRBJ2-1	ASSQPPLTNEQF
-	TRBV6-6	12	TRBJ1-3	ASSYLETGNTIY
-	TRBV30	12	TRBJ1-4	ACLPQGAGEKLF
-	TRBV29-1	10	TRBJ1-1	SALEGATEAF
-	TRBV9	11	TRBJ2-7	ASSFSPTGEQY
-	TRBV3-1	12	TRBJ2-1	ASSLRGGVEEQF
-	TRBV2	11	TRBJ1-2	ASRGDSPDGYT
-	TRBV19	10	TRBJ1-6	ASSIGTSPLH
-	TRBV29-1	12	TRBJ1-1	SVAGKGGNTEAF
-	TRBV29-1	11	TRBJ1-4	SGLDRAAEKLF
-	TRBV7-9	16	TRBJ2-2	ASSYRVGDAGNTGELF
-	TRBV14	12	TRBJ1-6	ASSRGTANSPLH
once	TRBV5-1	13	TRBJ1-3	ASSLESLSGNTIY
-	TRBV6-1	12	TRBJ1-3	AAGYRAPGNTIY
-	TRBV7-9	10	TRBJ1-4	ASSPLDEKLF
once	TRBV4-2	12	TRBJ1-5	ASSQDAVNQPQH
-	TRBV29-1	10	TRBJ2-1	SVPWSYNEQF
-	TRBV28	14	TRBJ2-4	ASSSPGKGAKNIQY
-	TRBV3-1	11	TRBJ1-4	ASSTRLGQLLF
-	TRBV2	11	TRBJ1-2	ASSEGTSYGYT
-	TRBV6-2/TRBV6-3	12	TRBJ2-3	ASRPPRGGDTQY
-	TRBV6-1	13	TRBJ2-2	ASRTDRAYTGELF
-	TRBV29-1	11	TRBJ1-4	SVTGILGEKLF
-	TRBV29-1	11	TRBJ2-1	SVVSWGYNEQF
few	TRBV6-1	13	TRBJ2-7	ASRTTGGKSSEQY
-	TRBV4-1	13	TRBJ2-2	ASSPTGGRTGELF
-	TRBV7-3	14	TRBJ1-2	ASSPRGGGAVGGYT
-	TRBV15	11	TRBJ2-1	ATVSTRYNEQF
-	TRBV6-5	16	TRBJ2-3	ASTFSGGAGVSTDTQY
few	TRBV12-3/TRBV12-4	10	TRBJ1-5	ASSLVDQPQH
once	TRBV18	12	TRBJ2-5	ASSPRQGEETQY
-	TRBV19	11	TRBJ1-2	ATPLADSYGYT
-	TRBV20-1	14	TRBJ2-3	SAPTSGSYGTDTQY
-	TRBV10-3	10	TRBJ1-1	AISPRETEAF